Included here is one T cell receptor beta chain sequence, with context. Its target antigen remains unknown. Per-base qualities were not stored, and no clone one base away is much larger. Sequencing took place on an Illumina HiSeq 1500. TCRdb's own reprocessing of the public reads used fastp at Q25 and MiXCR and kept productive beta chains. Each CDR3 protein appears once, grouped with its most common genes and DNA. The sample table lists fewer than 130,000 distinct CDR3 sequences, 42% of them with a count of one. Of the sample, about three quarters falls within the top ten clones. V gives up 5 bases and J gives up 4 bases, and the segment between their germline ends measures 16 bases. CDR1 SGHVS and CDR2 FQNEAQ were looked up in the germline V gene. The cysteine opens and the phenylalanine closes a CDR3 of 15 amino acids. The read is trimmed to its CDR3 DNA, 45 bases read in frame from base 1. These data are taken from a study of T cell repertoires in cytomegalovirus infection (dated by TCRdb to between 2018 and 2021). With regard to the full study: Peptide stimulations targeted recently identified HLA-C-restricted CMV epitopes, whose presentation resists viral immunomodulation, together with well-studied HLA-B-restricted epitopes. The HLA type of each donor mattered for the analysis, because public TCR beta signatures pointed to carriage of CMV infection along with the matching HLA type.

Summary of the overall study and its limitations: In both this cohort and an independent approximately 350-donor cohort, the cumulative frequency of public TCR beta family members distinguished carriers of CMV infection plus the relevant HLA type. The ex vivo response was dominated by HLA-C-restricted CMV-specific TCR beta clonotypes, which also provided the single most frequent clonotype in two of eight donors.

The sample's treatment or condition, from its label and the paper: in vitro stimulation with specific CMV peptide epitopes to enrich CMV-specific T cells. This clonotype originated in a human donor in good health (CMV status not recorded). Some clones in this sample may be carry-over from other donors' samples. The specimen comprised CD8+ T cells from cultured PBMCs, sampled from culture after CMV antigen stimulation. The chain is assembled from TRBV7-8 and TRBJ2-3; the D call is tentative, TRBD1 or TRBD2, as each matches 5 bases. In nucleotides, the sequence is TGTGCCAGCAGCCTCGGGACGTGGGCGGCAGATACGCAGTATTTT. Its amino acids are CASSLGTWAADTQYF.